The 4 T cell receptor beta chains given below trace back to one sample, sequenced in a study of PD-1 blockade in mismatch repair-deficient tumors. The table came from immunoSEQ multiplex PCR; TCRdb's copy has only in-frame clones and leaves some out. This table holds under 20,000 clones, 82% found once. The input for sequencing was PBMCs, taken 52 weeks after starting pembrolizumab. The origin of the receptors is an adult with mismatch repair-deficient cancer.

The chain employs TRBV6-6 and TRBJ1-2; D may be TRBD1 (6 bases). Trimming removed 0 bases from V and 7 bases from J, with 12 bases in between. The length of the CDR3 is 14 residues. Germline assignment: CDR1 MNHNY and CDR2 SVGAGI (reference sequence). Written as DNA, the CDR3 is TGTGCCAGCAGTTACTCTCCCCGGACAGTTGGCTACACCTTC. This gives the protein CASSYSPRTVGYTF.

This chain links TRBV19 with TRBJ1-2; D uncertain. Deletions cut 6 bases from V and 6 bases from J, with 14 bases between. Germline V gives CDR1 LNHDA, CDR2 SQIVND (reference sequence). The CDR3 has 13 residues. The CDR3 sequence: CASRAEVLHGYTF. The CDR3 DNA follows: TGTGCCAGTAGGGCGGAGGTATTGCATGGCTACACCTTC. Filled out from reference TRBV19 and TRBJ1-2, the complete variable domain reads DGGITQSPKYLFRKEGQNVTLSCEQNLNHDAMYWYRQDPGQGLRLIYYSQIVNDFQKGDIAEGYSVSREKKESFPLTVTSAQKNPTAFYLCASRAEVLHGYTFGSGTRLTVV.

The chain joins TRBV18 to TRBJ2-3; D is possibly TRBD2 (6 bases). The CDR3 length is 15 residues. From germline, CDR1 is KGHSH and CDR2 LQKENI. Between the trimmed V and J ends, which lost 5 bases and 1 base, there was a span of 13 bases. For the CDR3, the DNA is TGTGCCAGCTCATTCCTAGGGACTGGCACAGATACGCAGTATTTT. As protein: CASSFLGTGTDTQYF.

A note on this clone: A junction boundary mismatches the germline segment, possibly from a read error. J is TRBJ2-5 and V is TRBV2, with TRBD1 identical over 7 bases. The germline CDR1 and CDR2 sequences are SNHLY and FYNNEI. The CDR3 has 14 amino acids. This CDR3 is CASSEAWTGPRPHF. The CDR3 coding sequence is TGTGCCAGCAGTGAAGCTTGGACAGGACCTAGACCCCACTTC.